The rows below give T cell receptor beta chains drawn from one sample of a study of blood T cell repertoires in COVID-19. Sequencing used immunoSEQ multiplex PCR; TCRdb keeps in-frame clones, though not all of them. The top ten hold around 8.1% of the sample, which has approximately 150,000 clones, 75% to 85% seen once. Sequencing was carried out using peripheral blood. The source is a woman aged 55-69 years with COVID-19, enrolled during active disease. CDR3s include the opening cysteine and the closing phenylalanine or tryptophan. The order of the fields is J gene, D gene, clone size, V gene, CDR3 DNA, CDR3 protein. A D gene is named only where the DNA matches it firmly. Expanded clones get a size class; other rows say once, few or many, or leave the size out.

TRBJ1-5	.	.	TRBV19	TGTGCCAGTGACGACAGCTTTAATCAGCCCCAGCATTTT	CASDDSFNQPQHF
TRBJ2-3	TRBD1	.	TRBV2	TGTGCCAGCAGTTCCGGGACAGCCACTAGCACAGATACGCAGTATTTT	CASSSGTATSTDTQYF
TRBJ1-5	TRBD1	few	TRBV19	TGTGCCAGTAGTATATCAAGGAAGGGGACAGAGAGCAATCAGCCCCAGCATTTT	CASSISRKGTESNQPQHF
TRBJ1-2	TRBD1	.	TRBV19	TGTGCCAGTAGCGGACAGGGCCGCGGATACTATGGCTACACCTTC	CASSGQGRGYYGYTF
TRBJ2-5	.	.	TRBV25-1	TGTGCCAGCAGGGCGGACTGGGGGCGGGAAGAGACCCAGTACTTC	CASRADWGREETQYF
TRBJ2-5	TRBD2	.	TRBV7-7	TGTGCTAGCAGCCGCGCCAATTCCGGGACTAGCGCCAGGGAGACCCAGTACTTC	CASSRANSGTSARETQYF
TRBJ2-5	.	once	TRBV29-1	TGCAGCTCGAGGTCCGGGGGTCAAGAGACCCAGTACTTC	CSSRSGGQETQYF
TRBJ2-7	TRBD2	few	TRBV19	TGTGCCAGTAGTAGCACACTAGCGGTCTCCTACGAGCAGTACTTC	CASSSTLAVSYEQYF
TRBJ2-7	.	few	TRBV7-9	TGTGCCAGCAGCTTAGAAGGGGAAGAGCAGTACTTC	CASSLEGEEQYF
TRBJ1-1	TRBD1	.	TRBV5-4	TGTGCCAGCAGCTCGCGAGATGAGGGGGCGGCTTTCTTT	CASSSRDEGAAFF
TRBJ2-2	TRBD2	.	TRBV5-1	TGCGCCAGCAGCTTGGTGCTAGCGGGGGCCGGGGAGCTGTTTTTT	CASSLVLAGAGELFF
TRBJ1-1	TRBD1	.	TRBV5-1	TGCGCCAGCAGCTTGGAGGGCAGGGGGGTCACTGAAGCTTTCTTT	CASSLEGRGVTEAFF
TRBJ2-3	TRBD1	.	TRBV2	TGTGCCAGTGTTGAACAGGGGGCTACAGATACGCAGTATTTT	CASVEQGATDTQYF
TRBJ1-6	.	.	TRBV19	TGTGCCAGTAGTATAATGGAGGCCAGTAATTCACCCCTCCACTTT	CASSIMEASNSPLHF
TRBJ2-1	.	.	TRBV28	TGTGCCAGCAGTTTCAGGGCTGAGCAGTTCTTC	CASSFRAEQFF
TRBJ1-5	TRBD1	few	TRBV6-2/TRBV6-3	TGTGCCAGCAGTGAGGGACAGGGGCGTCAGCCCCAGCATTTT	CASSEGQGRQPQHF
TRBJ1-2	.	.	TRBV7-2	TGTGCCAGCACCCAACGGCAGGGGACCTTGGTAGGCGGCTACACCTTC	CASTQRQGTLVGGYTF
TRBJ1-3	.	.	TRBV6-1	TGTGCCAGCAGTGAGGAAAGCAGGGGATCTGGAAACACCATATATTTT	CASSEESRGSGNTIYF
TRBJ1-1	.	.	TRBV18	TGTGCCAGCTCACCAGCGATGGGGCTCACTGAAGCTTTCTTT	CASSPAMGLTEAFF
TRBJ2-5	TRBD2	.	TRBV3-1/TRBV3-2	TGTGCCAGCAGCCTAGACGGGGGGTCTGGGGAGACCCAGTACTTC	CASSLDGGSGETQYF
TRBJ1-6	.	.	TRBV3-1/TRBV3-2	TGTGCCAGCACCCCGGGGGGGTCTAATTCACCCCTCCACTTT	CASTPGGSNSPLHF
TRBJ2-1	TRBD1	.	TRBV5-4	TGTGCCAGCAGCTTGGAGGGGGCTCACAATGAGCAGTTCTTC	CASSLEGAHNEQFF
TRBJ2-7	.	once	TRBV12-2	TGTGCAAGTCGCTTAGAGGCACAGGCTAGCGGGAGTCCTCGCTCCTACGAGCAGTACTTC	CASRLEAQASGSPRSYEQYF
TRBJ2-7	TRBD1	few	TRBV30	TGTGCCTGGAGCCGGGGGGGGACAGGGGCCTACGAGCAGTACTTC	CAWSRGGTGAYEQYF
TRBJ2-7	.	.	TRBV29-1	TGCAATTTCTCCGCCTACGAGCAGTACTTC	CNFSAYEQYF
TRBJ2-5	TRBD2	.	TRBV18	TGTGCCAGCTCACCTTCATTAGCGGGACAAGAGACCCAGTACTTC	CASSPSLAGQETQYF
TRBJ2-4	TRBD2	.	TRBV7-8	TGTGCCAGCAGCTTAGGGGGCTGGGCTAGCGGGAGGGCCGTAGGCAAAAACATTCAGTACTTC	CASSLGGWASGRAVGKNIQYF
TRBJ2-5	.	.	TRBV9	TGTGCCAGCAGCCCTCGGTTAGGGAGTGAGACCCAGTACTTC	CASSPRLGSETQYF
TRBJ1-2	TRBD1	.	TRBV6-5	TGTGCCAGCAGGGGGAACAGGGGAGGTGGCTACACCTTC	CASRGNRGGGYTF
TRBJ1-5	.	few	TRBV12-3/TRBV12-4	TGTGCCAGCAGGAAGGGGAACAATCAGCCCCAGCATTTT	CASRKGNNQPQHF
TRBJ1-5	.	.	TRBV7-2	TGTGCCAGCAGCAGTGACAGCAGCAATCAGCCCCAGCATTTT	CASSSDSSNQPQHF
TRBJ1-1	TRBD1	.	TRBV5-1	TGCGCCAGCAGCTTGGCAGGGGGCGAGAACACTGAAGCTTTCTTT	CASSLAGGENTEAFF
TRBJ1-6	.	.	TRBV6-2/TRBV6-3	TGTGCCAGCAGTTACTCCACGAGCAGGCTTAATTCACCCCTCCACTTT	CASSYSTSRLNSPLHF
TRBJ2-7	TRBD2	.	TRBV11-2	TGTGCCAGCAGCTACGGACTAGCGGCCTACGAGCAGTACTTC	CASSYGLAAYEQYF
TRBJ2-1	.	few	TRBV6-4	TGTGCCAGCAGTCGGGGCGGGGATGGTAATGAGCAGTTCTTC	CASSRGGDGNEQFF
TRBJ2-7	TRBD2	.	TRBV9	TGTGCCAGCAGCGTAGGATCTAGCGGGAGGGGTATGTTCCTCGAGCAGTACTTC	CASSVGSSGRGMFLEQYF
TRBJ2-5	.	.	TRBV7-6	TGTGCCAGCAGCTTAGGGGTCGGGGACTTAGAGACCCAGTACTTC	CASSLGVGDLETQYF
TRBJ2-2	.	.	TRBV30	TGTGCCTGGAGTGCAATAGGGGCCGGGGAGCTGTTTTTT	CAWSAIGAGELFF
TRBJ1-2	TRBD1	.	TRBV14	TGTGCCAGCAGCCCGGGACAGGTGGTATATGGCTACACCTTC	CASSPGQVVYGYTF
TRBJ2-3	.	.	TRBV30	TGTGCCTGGAGTTGGGGTGGGGCCCGAACAGATACGCAGTATTTT	CAWSWGGARTDTQYF
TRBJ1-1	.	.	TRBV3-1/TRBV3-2	TGTGCCAGCAGCCAAGTGGGGCCGAACACTGAAGCTTTCTTT	CASSQVGPNTEAFF
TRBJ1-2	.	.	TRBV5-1	TGCGCCAGCAGCCCTCTTACAGGGTATGGCTACACCTTC	CASSPLTGYGYTF
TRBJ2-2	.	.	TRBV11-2	TGTGCCAGCAGCTTAGGTCGGGCCGGGGAGCTGTTTTTT	CASSLGRAGELFF
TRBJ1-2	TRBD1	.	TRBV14	TGTGCCAGCAGCCCACGAGGACAGGGCAACTATGGCTACACCTTC	CASSPRGQGNYGYTF
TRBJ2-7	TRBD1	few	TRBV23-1	TGCGCCAGCAGACTAGGACTGGGACAGGGCTACGAGCAGTACTTC	CASRLGLGQGYEQYF
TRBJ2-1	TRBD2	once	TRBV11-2	TGTGCCAGCAGCTCCCCCGGGGGGTATGAGCAGTTCTTC	CASSSPGGYEQFF